This entry describes one TCR beta chain. This CDR3 comprises 15 residues. J was trimmed by 7 bases and V by 2 bases; bases with no gene match: 6. Germline V lookup: CDR1 SGHRS, CDR2 YFSETQ. This specimen belongs to a study of blood T cell repertoires in COVID-19. The method was immunoSEQ multiplex PCR; TCRdb's version includes in-frame clones alone and lacks a portion of them. The table has around 170,000 clones, roughly 86% seen once. The Seattle site enrolled patients during active infection and followed them longitudinally. Sequenced: peripheral blood. The sequence came from a man in his sixties with COVID-19, enrolled during active disease. J is TRBJ1-6 and V is TRBV5-1, with 7 bases fitting TRBD1. For the CDR3, the DNA is TGCGCCAGCAGCTTAAGACAGGGTGGGAATTCACCCCTCCACTTT. This translates into CASSLRQGGNSPLHF. Drawing the rest from reference TRBV5-1 and TRBJ1-6, the complete variable domain is KAGVTQTPRYLIKTRGQQVTLSCSPISGHRSVSWYQQTPGQGLQFLFEYFSETQRNKGNFPGRFSGRQFSNSRSEMNVSTLELGDSALYLCASSLRQGGNSPLHFGNGTRLTVT.